This T cell receptor beta chain emerged from a study of T cell responses to AZD1222 COVID-19 vaccine (dated by TCRdb to the early 2020s). As for the study more broadly: TCR sequencing was performed for about 250 trial participants, of whom around 200 were given two doses of AZD1222 and around 25 were given two doses of MenACWY control vaccine. Trial participants were enrolled by age into subgroups of 18-55, 56-69 and 70-plus years, and roughly 150, 30 and 60 TCR-sequenced participants, respectively, were included in these subgroups.

Study-wide findings and limitations: The whole spike protein was spanned by vaccine-associated CD4 TCRs, and dominant responses were seen in regions 160-218 and 743-854. The 56-69-year group was small, and its depth increase did not reach significance, likely because of low power. Nearly half of unique spike-specific TCRs reportedly recognized epitopes outside regions mutated in the B.1.351 and B.1.1.7 variants. Most participants were white British and females outnumbered males, and the authors suggested that clonal diversity may have been underestimated. A significant rise in spike-specific TCR breadth and depth was observed after two AZD1222 doses relative to day 0 and relative to MenACWY recipients. Because no day 14 peak-response samples were available, repertoires were characterized only after the peak T cell response. Conclusions about previously exposed vaccinees are limited because only five to seven AZD1222 recipients were SARS-CoV-2 seropositive at baseline.

There are 15 amino acids in the CDR3, from cysteine to phenylalanine inclusive. Just CDR3 DNA is preserved here, 45 bases in frame from base 1. V is trimmed back by 7 bases and J by 1 base, and the junction contains 6 bases that no gene match accounts for. CDR1 and CDR2 (SNHLY, FYNNEI) derive from the germline V gene. Interpreted using the paper, the time point label stands for: baseline before first vaccination. The treatment or condition tag for this specimen amounts to: meningococcal conjugate vaccine given as trial control. Vaccinee samples were obtained from the UK trials COV001 and COV002, which included a single-blind randomized controlled phase 2/3 trial of AZD1222 (ChAdOx1 nCoV-19) in healthy adults. Trial participant PBMC samples were collected at day 0 and day 28 after the second dose for TCRbeta chain sequencing. Concerning this clone itself: It lacks a known antigen. No much larger clonotype is one base removed from it; base qualities were not supplied.

The CDR3 regions of human TCRbeta chains were subjected to immunosequencing. Per the source publication's procedure: Repertoire TCRs were checked for matches against a reference library of SARS-CoV-2-specific TCRs that had been generated using the MIRA antigen-specificity platform. Breadth was defined as the fraction of unique TCRs that were SARS-CoV-2-associated, and depth was defined as the fraction of total T cells that were SARS-CoV-2-associated. Using the MIRA data, each spike-specific TCR was assigned both to the spike region to which the TCR was reactive and to a CD4 or CD8 class. Log10-transformed breadth and depth values were compared by one-way ANOVA with Sidak's multiple comparisons tests. In TCRdb, the immuneACCESS table is reduced to in-frame sequences with V and J assigned. These tables do not hold every clone; where another copy was compared, an unresolved V gene accounts for under half, and the others remain unexplained. The DNA gave D and trimming, while V, J and clone size come from that table. This sample has 110,000 or so clones in its table, and 88% of those were observed once. The ten top clones hold 9.5% to 15% of the sample.

This TCR came from an adult in good health. Sample: peripheral blood, taken on day 0 of MenACWY control vaccination. Recombination joined TRBV2 with TRBJ1-5; TRBD1 matches 8 bases in the middle. The CDR3 amino acid sequence is: CASTRQGASNQPQHF. Read as DNA, the sequence is TGTGCCAGCACTCGTCAGGGGGCAAGCAATCAGCCCCAGCATTTT.